The rows below give T cell receptor beta chains drawn from one sample of a study of molecular identifiers for immune sequencing clone quantification. MiXCR was run by TCRdb on the PCR reads, yielding one entry per CDR3 protein. Among over 550,000 distinct CDR3 sequences, approximately 24% were seen once, and the ten largest hold 0.7% to 0.95%. Source material: naive CD8+ T cells from blood, with Jurkat cell RNA spiked in. The origin of the receptors is a human donor in good health. Some libraries in this study had Jurkat cell RNA spiked in. Both conserved end residues are part of each CDR3. A D gene is named only where the DNA matches it firmly. Some rows have no size entry. The others give once, few or many, or a class for an expanded clone.

>TRBV19|.|TRBJ2-2|.
TGTGCCAGTAGTATAGCTCCAGCACCCGGGGAGCTGTTTTTT
CASSIAPAPGELFF
>TRBV27|.|TRBJ2-7|few
TGTGCCAGCAGTTTATCATGGGGCCCGATTACCTACGAGCAGTACTTC
CASSLSWGPITYEQYF
>TRBV5-6|.|TRBJ1-5|many
TGTGCCAGCAGCTTCGGGACAAGGGTCCAGCCCCAGCATTTT
CASSFGTRVQPQHF
>TRBV6-5|.|TRBJ1-1|many
TGTGCCAGCAGTTACTCGAGCCAGGGCACTGAAGCTTTCTTT
CASSYSSQGTEAFF
>TRBV24-1|.|TRBJ2-6|many
TGTGCCACCAGTGCCGACTCTGGGGCCAACGTCCTGACTTTC
CATSADSGANVLTF
>TRBV4-3|.|TRBJ1-2|.
TGCGCCAGCAGCCAAGATCGGGGGTACGAGGAGAACTATGGCTACACCTTC
CASSQDRGYEENYGYTF
>TRBV20-1|.|TRBJ2-7|.
TGCAGTGTCCCTCGCCTCCCTTCCTACGAGCAGTACTTC
CSVPRLPSYEQYF
>TRBV12-3/TRBV12-4|TRBD2|TRBJ2-2|few
TGTGCCAGCAGTCCCACTAGCGGGGGGACTAAGGCGAACACCGGGGAGCTGTTTTTT
CASSPTSGGTKANTGELFF
>TRBV18|TRBD2|TRBJ2-6|few
TGTGCCAGCTCACCGCCGGGACTAGCGGGATCTGGGGCCAACGTCCTGACTTTC
CASSPPGLAGSGANVLTF
>TRBV9|.|TRBJ1-5|many
TGTGCCAGCAGCGTTTCAGGGGTAAGCAATCAGCCCCAGCATTTT
CASSVSGVSNQPQHF
>TRBV20-1|.|TRBJ2-5|many
TGCAGTGCTTACAACCGGGCGTTCGAAGAGACCCAGTACTTC
CSAYNRAFEETQYF
>TRBV20-1|TRBD1|TRBJ1-4|few
TGCAGTGCTTTCCCATTATTCGGGACAGGGCGTGAAACTAATGAAAAACTGTTTTTT
CSAFPLFGTGRETNEKLFF
>TRBV4-3|.|TRBJ2-1|many
TGCGCCAGCAGCCAAGGTACCGGGGCTGACAATGAGCAGTTCTTC
CASSQGTGADNEQFF
>TRBV6-2/TRBV6-3|.|TRBJ1-5|many
TGTGCCAGCAGCCAAGGGACCGGATGGAATCAGCCCCAGCATTTT
CASSQGTGWNQPQHF
>TRBV6-5|.|TRBJ2-3|many
TGTGCCAGCAGTTACTCGCAACCAGATACGCAGTATTTT
CASSYSQPDTQYF
>TRBV12-5|.|TRBJ2-2|many
TGTGCTAGTGCTACTGGGATGAACACCGGGGAGCTGTTTTTT
CASATGMNTGELFF
>TRBV5-5|.|TRBJ2-5|few
TGTGCCAGCAGCTTGAATTTGCGGGGACAAATCGGGGAGACCCAGTACTTC
CASSLNLRGQIGETQYF
>TRBV6-2/TRBV6-3|.|TRBJ2-1|.
TGTGCCAGCGCAGGGAGATCGTTATACAATGAGCGGTTCTTC
CASAGRSLYNERFF
>TRBV19|TRBD2|TRBJ2-5|.
TGTGCCAGTAGTTGGGGGAGCGGGGGCTCCCAAGAGACCCAGTACTTC
CASSWGSGGSQETQYF
>TRBV27|TRBD1|TRBJ2-7|.
TGTGCCAGCAGTTTAAAGGACAGGGGTTACGAGCAGTACTTC
CASSLKDRGYEQYF
>TRBV7-3|.|TRBJ1-5|many
TGTGCCAGCAGCTTAAGCGGCAGTAGCAATCAGCCCCAGCATTTT
CASSLSGSSNQPQHF
>TRBV4-3|.|TRBJ2-1|.
TGCGCCAGCAGCCAAGATGCGGTCCTCTCCTACAATGAGCAGTTCTTC
CASSQDAVLSYNEQFF
>TRBV19|TRBD1|TRBJ2-3|few
TGTGCCAGTTCTTTCCTCCCCGGGACAGGGAATGCAGATACGCAGTATTTT
CASSFLPGTGNADTQYF
>TRBV27|.|TRBJ1-5|few
TGTGCCAGCAGGCCTTCTAGCAATCAGCCCCAGCATTTT
CASRPSSNQPQHF
>TRBV6-5|.|TRBJ1-6|.
TGTGCCAGCAGCCTCCGGGCCGACGTAAATTCACCCCTCCACTTT
CASSLRADVNSPLHF
>TRBV30|.|TRBJ2-7|.
TGTGCCTGGACGACAGGAAGCTACTACGAGCAGTACTTC
CAWTTGSYYEQYF
>TRBV20-1|.|TRBJ2-7|.
TGCAGTGCTAGAGATTTTTTGGGAAGCGGGCAAAGCTCCTACGAGCAGTACTTC
CSARDFLGSGQSSYEQYF
>TRBV25-1|.|TRBJ2-2|.
TGTGCCAGCAGTGCCTGCTTGGCCGGGGAGCTGTTTTTT
CASSACLAGELFF
>TRBV18|.|TRBJ2-1|.
TGTGCCAGCTCACCACCCGAGGAGCAGTTCTTC
CASSPPEEQFF
>TRBV19|TRBD1|TRBJ1-5|many
TGTGCCAGCAATGACAGGGTCGATCAGCCCCAGCATTTT
CASNDRVDQPQHF